The next 22 T cell receptor beta chains were all read from a single sample in a study of beta chain features in type 1 diabetes. The investigators reverse transcribed all of the isolated RNA, so they sequenced expressed TCRB transcripts. The table came from immunoSEQ multiplex PCR; TCRdb's copy has only in-frame clones and leaves some out. The table shows about 390,000 clones, with over 8.5% occurring only once. Overall study findings and caveats: In all four CD4+ subsets, TCRB CDR3 length was significantly, moderately reduced in type 1 diabetes.

These receptors are not linked to any known antigen. Sequencing was done on a sample of central memory CD4+ T cells from blood. The receptors were gathered from a man under 40 with type 1 diabetes.

This clone was seen ten or more times. This chain joins TRBV5-4 and TRBJ1-1; D is perhaps TRBD1 (6 bases). This CDR3 contains 14 residues. With 1 base removed from V and 6 bases from J, the gap between germline ends came to 13 bases. Germline lookup yields CDR1 SGHNT and CDR2 YYREEE (reference sequence). CDR3 in DNA: TGTGCCAGCAGCTTGCAGGGGAGGGGGGCTGAAGCTTTCTTT. It specifies CASSLQGRGAEAFF.

This sequence joins TRBV7-6 and TRBJ2-5; 13 bases are shared with TRBD2. Near its end, the DNA agrees better with TRBJ2-7, so the J call may be wrong. The germline V gene has CDR1 SGHVS and CDR2 FNYEAQ. This CDR3 has 16 amino acids. The CDR3 bases are TGTGCCAGCAGCATACAACTAGCGGGAGGGCCTAGCGAGCAGTACTTC. Its translation: CASSIQLAGGPSEQYF.

This clone was picked up a small number of times. V gene TRBV9 combines with J gene TRBJ2-3; no reliable D call. Germline V gene lookup returns CDR1 SGDLS and CDR2 YYNGEE. Trimming took off 3 bases at V and 4 bases at J, with 6 bases between the two ends. The CDR3 extends over 12 amino acids. DNA for the CDR3: TGTGCCAGCAGCGCCGAGTCAGATACGCAGTATTTT. Translated: CASSAESDTQYF. The full variable domain, completed using reference TRBV9 and TRBJ2-3, is DSGVTQTPKHLITATGQRVTLRCSPRSGDLSVYWYQQSLDQGLQFLIQYYNGEERAKGNILERFSAQQFPDLHSELNLSSLELGDSALYFCASSAESDTQYFGPGTRLTVL.

The chain uses TRBV4-2 and TRBJ2-1; 14 positions agree with TRBD2. Per germline, CDR1 LGHNA and CDR2 YNFKEQ. This CDR3 has 13 amino acids. V lost 3 bases and J lost 12; bases outside the gene matches: 1. The CDR3 loop reads CASSQGTSGRQFF. CDR3 nucleotide sequence: TGTGCCAGCAGCCAGGGGACTAGCGGGAGGCAGTTCTTC.

This clone was found a few times. The chain carries TRBV4-1 and TRBJ2-6, with D perhaps matching TRBD2 (6 bases). The CDR3 spans 16 residues. Germline V gene lookup returns CDR1 MGHRA and CDR2 YSYEKL. Trimming removed 0 bases from V and 2 bases from J, with 8 bases in between. CDR3 DNA: TGCGCCAGCAGCCAAGATCCGGGGGCTGGGGCCAACGTCCTGACTTTC. Protein: CASSQDPGAGANVLTF.

The chain recombines TRBV27 with TRBJ1-2, with D maybe TRBD1 (5 bases). This CDR3 has 15 residues. Germline CDR1 and CDR2: MNHEY and SMNVEV (reference sequence). V was clipped by 7 bases and J by 5 bases, with 20 bases between them. The CDR3 nucleotides are TGTGCCAGCACCTTAAAGGCCGGGGGTTGGTATGGCTACACCTTC. Its translation is CASTLKAGGWYGYTF.

The chain recombines TRBV27 with TRBJ2-3; D uncertain. CDR3 length equals 17 residues. The germline V gene has CDR1 MNHEY and CDR2 SMNVEV (reference sequence). V lost 5 bases, J lost 0 bases, and 18 bases lay in between. For the CDR3, the DNA is TGTGCCAGCAGTCCCCGCTTGGCGGTAACTAGCACAGATACGCAGTATTTT. It yields the protein CASSPRLAVTSTDTQYF.

This clone was counted a few times. The CDR3 bases are TGTGCCTGGAGTGTAAGGGACCCCCGGGGGACTGAAGCTTTCTTT. This encodes CAWSVRDPRGTEAFF. The chain recombines TRBV30 with TRBJ1-1; D might be TRBD1 (5 bases). Germline V CDR1 and CDR2: GTSNPN, SVGIG (reference sequence). With 0 bases removed from V and 5 bases from J, the gap between germline ends came to 16 bases. The CDR3 spans 15 residues.

This sequence joins TRBV27 and TRBJ2-3; possible D gene TRBD2, 6 bases. The V gene lost 5 bases and the J gene lost 1 base, with 13 bases spanning the gap. This CDR3 spans 15 amino acids. Germline lookup yields CDR1 MNHEY and CDR2 SMNVEV (reference sequence). CDR3 sequence reads: CASSSSGTGTDTQYF. CDR3 sequence (DNA): TGTGCCAGCAGTAGTAGCGGAACTGGCACAGATACGCAGTATTTT.

V gene TRBV25-1 combines with J gene TRBJ2-3; tentatively, D is TRBD2 (6 bases). The V gene lost 6 bases and the J gene lost 1 base, with 17 bases spanning the gap. The CDR3 spans 16 residues. Germline V CDR1 and CDR2: MGHDK, SYGVNS. CDR3 bases: TGTGCCAGCAGCACCCAGAGCGGGCTCCGCACAGATACGCAGTATTTT. Protein sequence: CASSTQSGLRTDTQYF.

The gene calls are TRBV9 and TRBJ1-1; D unresolved. Looked up from germline, CDR1 is SGDLS and CDR2 is YYNGEE. The V end was cut by 3 bases, the J end by 1 base, with 7 bases between. The length of the CDR3 is 13 residues. The CDR3: CASSAAQNTEAFF. CDR3 in DNA: TGTGCCAGCAGCGCCGCACAGAACACTGAAGCTTTCTTT.

V gene TRBV7-2 combines with J gene TRBJ2-1; a possible D gene is TRBD2 (5 bases). The germline V and J ends were trimmed by 2 bases and 7 bases, with 15 bases remaining between them. The CDR3 contains 15 residues. Germline V gene lookup returns CDR1 SGHTA and CDR2 FQGNSA. The CDR3 loop reads CASSLRGSAGNEQFF. CDR3 nucleotide sequence: TGTGCCAGCAGCTTACGAGGGAGCGCGGGTAATGAGCAGTTCTTC.

The gene calls are TRBV7-2 and TRBJ2-1; 8 bases match TRBD1. The CDR3 totals 15 residues. The trim removed 3 bases at V and 4 bases at J, leaving 5 bases unmatched. Germline V CDR1 and CDR2: SGHTA, FQGNSA. The CDR3 DNA follows: TGTGCCAGCAGCTTCGACAGGGGCTTATACAATGAGCAGTTCTTC. Its translation: CASSFDRGLYNEQFF.

The chain uses TRBV9 and TRBJ2-1, with 10 bases that match TRBD2. V lost 4 bases, J lost 5 bases, and 6 bases stayed unmatched. The CDR3 consists of 15 residues. CDR1 SGDLS and CDR2 YYNGEE come from the germline V gene. CDR3 nucleotides: TGTGCCAGCAGCACCCTAGCGGGAGCCCACAATGAGCAGTTCTTC. The encoded protein is CASSTLAGAHNEQFF.

Only a few counts were recorded for this clone. Other nucleotide sequences from this sample produce the same CDR3. This chain joins TRBV7-2 and TRBJ2-7; D gene unclear. Germline V gives CDR1 SGHTA, CDR2 FQGNSA. V lost 1 base to trimming and J lost 1 base, with 8 bases between them. This CDR3 has 14 amino acids. The CDR3 DNA reads as TGTGCCAGCAGCTTAGGTCCAGATTCCTACGAGCAGTACTTC. Translation: CASSLGPDSYEQYF. Using reference TRBV7-2 and TRBJ2-7 for the parts outside the CDR3, the full variable domain is GAGVSQSPSNKVTEKGKDVELRCDPISGHTALYWYRQSLGQGLEFLIYFQGNSAPDKSGLPSDRFSAERTGGSVSTLTIQRTQQEDSAVYLCASSLGPDSYEQYFGPGTRLTVT.

The J gene is TRBJ2-1, the V gene TRBV28, with 14 nucleotides matching TRBD2. This CDR3 comprises 17 residues. J gave up 8 bases and V 5 bases, and 11 bases lay outside the gene matches. The germline V gene encodes CDR1 MDHEN and CDR2 SYDVKM. This CDR3 is CASSPGTSGSAVYEQFF. CDR3 DNA: TGTGCCAGCAGTCCCGGGACTAGCGGGAGTGCAGTCTATGAGCAGTTCTTC.

This clone was observed many times. The rearrangement links TRBV4-3 to TRBJ2-2, with a possible D match to TRBD1 (6 bases). Germline lookup yields CDR1 LGHNA and CDR2 YSLEER. The CDR3 loop spans 17 amino acids. Trimming left V 6 bases short and J 1 base short, with 18 bases between. The CDR3 nucleotides read TGCGCCAGCAGTGGGAAGGTAGGACAGAAGAACACCGGGGAGCTGTTTTTT. Translation: CASSGKVGQKNTGELFF.

The gene calls are TRBV7-2 and TRBJ1-3; D ambiguous. The V end lost 4 bases, the J end lost 4 bases, and 11 bases lay between the germline ends. The CDR3 length is 14 residues. Germline V lookup: CDR1 SGHTA, CDR2 FQGNSA. The CDR3 bases are TGTGCCAGCAGCTCTTATCCCCTCGGAAACACCATATATTTT. Translated: CASSSYPLGNTIYF.

The J gene is TRBJ2-7, the V gene TRBV6-5, with a possible D match to TRBD1 (5 bases). The V end lost 7 bases, the J end lost 2 bases, and 12 bases lay between the germline ends. The CDR3 extends over 13 amino acids. The germline CDR1 and CDR2 sequences are MNHEY and SVGAGI. The CDR3 sequence is CASISREAYEQYF. The CDR3 DNA follows: TGTGCCAGCATCTCCAGGGAAGCCTACGAGCAGTACTTC.

In its sample, this clone was seen a few times. The genes are TRBV11-3 and TRBJ2-1; D is uncertain. Germline-derived CDR1 and CDR2 are SGHNT and YENEEA. The CDR3 runs 14 residues. V was pared by 3 bases and J by 5 bases, with 11 bases between. The CDR3 DNA is TGTGCCAGCAGCTTTGGGCACAAAGACAATGAGCAGTTCTTC. Encoded protein: CASSFGHKDNEQFF.

The chain has TRBV7-2 and TRBJ2-2; tentatively, D is TRBD1 (5 bases). Germline loops: CDR1 SGHTA, CDR2 FQGNSA. V lost 1 base and J 2 bases, leaving 11 bases between the germline ends. CDR3 length: 16 amino acids. The CDR3 spells CASSLGRVFNTGELFF. The CDR3 region has the DNA TGTGCCAGCAGCTTAGGCAGGGTCTTTAACACCGGGGAGCTGTTTTTT.

This clone was observed a few times. The J gene is TRBJ2-3, the V gene TRBV6-5, with 12 bases identical to TRBD2. Trimming took 6 bases from V and 6 from J; bases not matched to a gene: 7. CDR1 is MNHEY, CDR2 SVGAGI, per germline. The CDR3 is 15 amino acids. CDR3 in amino acids: CASRVTSGRSDTQYF. CDR3 nucleotide sequence: TGTGCCAGCAGGGTAACTAGCGGGAGGTCGGATACGCAGTATTTT.